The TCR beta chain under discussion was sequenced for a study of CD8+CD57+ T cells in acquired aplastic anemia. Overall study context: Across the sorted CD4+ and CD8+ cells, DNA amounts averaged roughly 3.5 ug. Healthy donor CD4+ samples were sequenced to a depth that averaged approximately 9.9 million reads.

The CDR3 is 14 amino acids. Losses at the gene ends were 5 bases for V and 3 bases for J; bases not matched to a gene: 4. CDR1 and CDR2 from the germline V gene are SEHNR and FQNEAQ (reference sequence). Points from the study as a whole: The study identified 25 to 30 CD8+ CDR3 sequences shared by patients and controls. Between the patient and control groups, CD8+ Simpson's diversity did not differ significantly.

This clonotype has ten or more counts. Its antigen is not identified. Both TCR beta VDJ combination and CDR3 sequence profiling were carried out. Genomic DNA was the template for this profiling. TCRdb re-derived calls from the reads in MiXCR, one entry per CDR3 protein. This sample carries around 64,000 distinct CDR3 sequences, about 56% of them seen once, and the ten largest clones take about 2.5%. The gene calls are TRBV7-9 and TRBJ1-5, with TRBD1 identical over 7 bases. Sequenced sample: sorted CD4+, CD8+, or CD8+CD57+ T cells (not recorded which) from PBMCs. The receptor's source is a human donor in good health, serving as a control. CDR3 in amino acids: CASSPGGANQPQHF. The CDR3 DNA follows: TGTGCCAGCAGCCCAGGGGGAGCCAATCAGCCCCAGCATTTT.